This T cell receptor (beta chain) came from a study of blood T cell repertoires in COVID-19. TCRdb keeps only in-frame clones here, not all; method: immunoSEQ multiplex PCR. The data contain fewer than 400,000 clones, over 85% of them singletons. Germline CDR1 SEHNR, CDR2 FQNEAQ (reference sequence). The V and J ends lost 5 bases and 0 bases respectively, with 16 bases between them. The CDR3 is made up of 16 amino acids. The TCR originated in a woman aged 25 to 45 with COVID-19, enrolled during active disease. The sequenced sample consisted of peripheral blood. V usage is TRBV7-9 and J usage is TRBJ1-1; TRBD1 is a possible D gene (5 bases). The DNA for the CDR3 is TGTGCCAGCAGCCCCCAACGAGACAGACTGAACACTGAAGCTTTCTTT. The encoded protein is CASSPQRDRLNTEAFF. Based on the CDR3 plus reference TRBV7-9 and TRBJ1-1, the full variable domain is DTGVSQNPRHKITKRGQNVTFRCDPISEHNRLYWYRQTLGQGPEFLTYFQNEAQLEKSRLLSDRFSAERPKGSFSTLEIQRTEQGDSAMYLCASSPQRDRLNTEAFFGQGTRLTVV.